This T cell receptor (beta chain) was recovered during a study of beta chain features in type 1 diabetes. Each of the CD4+ naive, central memory, regulatory and stem cell-like memory populations was sorted via CD45RO/CCR7/CD25/CD127/CD95/CD27. Since all of the isolated RNA was reverse transcribed, expressed TCRB transcripts were what got sequenced. Around 950,000 reads per sample were averaged for stem cell-like memory samples. Only in-frame clones appear in the TCRdb table, and some are missing; sequencing was by immunoSEQ multiplex PCR. Of tens of thousands of clones in the sample, approximately 70% were seen once. Looked up from germline, CDR1 is SQVTM and CDR2 is ANQGSEA. V was pared by 6 bases and J by 7 bases, with 14 bases of the junction left unmatched. This CDR3 has 14 amino acids. To note about this clone: Its antigen remains unknown.

General study findings and limits: Within each of all four CD4+ subsets, Type 1 diabetes patients had TCRB CDR3s that were moderately but significantly shorter.

The material sequenced was stem cell memory CD4+ T cells from blood. The chain joins TRBV29-1 to TRBJ2-5; 7 nucleotides agree with TRBD2. This receptor was taken from a woman in her thirties or forties with type 1 diabetes. CDR3 loop: CSVHSGGRGGTQYF. The CDR3 region has the DNA TGCAGCGTGCACAGTGGCGGCCGCGGGGGGACCCAGTACTTC.